This T cell receptor beta chain appears in the sequencing data of a study of T-cell reconstitution after alpha-beta-depleted transplantation in children. Details on this clonotype: At one end, the junction sequence differs from germline, possibly due to a read error.

This sample's TCRbeta library carried unique molecular identifier barcodes. Using its own MiXCR run on the PCR reads, TCRdb lists one record per CDR3 protein. The sample carries about 540,000 distinct CDR3 sequences, around 18% recorded once. Germline V gene data show CDR1 as MDHEN and CDR2 as SYDVKM. The CDR3 totals 17 residues. Sequencing used PBMCs from the stem cell graft donor, obtained from the stem cell graft. The chain couples TRBV28 to TRBJ2-4, with D tentatively TRBD1 or TRBD2 (6 bases each). The sequence was collected from a human donor who donated a stem cell graft to a child with acute lymphoblastic leukemia. DNA of the CDR3: TGTGCCAGCAGTTTATTCCTTACAGGGAGGACCAAAAACAGTCAGTACTTC. Its protein is CASSLFLTGRTKNSQYF.